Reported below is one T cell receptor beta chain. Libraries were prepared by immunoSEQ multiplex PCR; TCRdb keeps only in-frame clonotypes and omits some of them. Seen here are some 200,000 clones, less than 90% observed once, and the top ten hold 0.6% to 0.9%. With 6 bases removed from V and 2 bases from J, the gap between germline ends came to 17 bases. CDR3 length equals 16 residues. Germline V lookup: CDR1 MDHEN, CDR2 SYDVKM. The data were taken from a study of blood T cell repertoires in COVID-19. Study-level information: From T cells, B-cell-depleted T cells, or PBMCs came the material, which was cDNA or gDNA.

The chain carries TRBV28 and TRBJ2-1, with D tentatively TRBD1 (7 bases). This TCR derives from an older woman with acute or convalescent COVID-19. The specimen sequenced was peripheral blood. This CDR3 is CASSSGGGGAYNEQFF. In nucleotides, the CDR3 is TGTGCCAGCAGCTCAGGTGGAGGGGGCGCCTACAATGAGCAGTTCTTC.